The entry below gives a single T cell receptor beta chain sequence along with its context. The sample holds a few counts of this clone. The antigen it recognizes is unknown. No much larger clone exists at a distance of one base, and base qualities are not known. The data stem from a study of shared clonotypes between healthy human individuals (TCRdb year 2020). About the investigation overall: A couple of women and a few men aged 18 to 49 years were included in the cohort. Leukapheresis yielded between about 0.85 and 9 billion PBMCs per donor. For each donor, three plates each were used for CD4 naive and CD4 memory, two plates were used for CD8 naive, and one plate was used for CD8 memory. To increase sequencing depth and limit assay-specific biases, TCR repertoire library preparation and sequencing were carried out by different laboratories using diverse techniques. The study deeply sequenced blood TCR repertoires of five healthy adults to estimate repertoire size and the extent of clonotype sharing between individuals.

Based on the germline V gene (reference sequence), the CDR1 and CDR2 sequences are SGHNT and YYREEE. V lost 0 bases and J lost 14 bases; the stretch between them is 11 bases long. The CDR3 measures 11 amino acids from cysteine to phenylalanine. The only DNA kept is the CDR3, 33 bases in frame from the first base. TCR CDR3 regions were amplified from genomic DNA by multiplex PCR using the deep immunoSEQ assay. Extracted genomic DNA from each cell subset was spread evenly across all wells of several immunoSEQ 96-well plates, with each plate serving as a replicate. For sorted subsets, about 200 ng genomic DNA, equal to approximately 30,000 T cell genomes, was loaded into each replicate PCR. The purified libraries were quantified using a Qubit 3.0 fluorometer, sized with a Bioanalyzer 2100, and then quantified again using the KAPA Library Quantification kit. Every immunoSEQ 96-well plate was sequenced on a dedicated single-read 150-cycle Illumina NextSeq 550 flow cell. In the original analysis: Because the immunoSEQ output included only junctional sequences and no quality scores, the filtering could not be the same as the filtering used for full-length reads. To assign V/J genes and CDR3, sequences were annotated using PyIR, a Python wrapper for IgBLAST v1.9, with IMGT germline references. Any read was removed if the V/J assignment was weak (E-value above 1e-6), the CDR3 was missing, or the read contained stop codons, out-of-frame junctions, or ambiguous translated residues. A V3J clonotype was defined by an identical inferred V gene, J gene, and CDR3 amino acid sequence. The percentage overlap between two repertoires was calculated by dividing the number of shared unique clonotypes by the size of the smaller repertoire. RTK rarefaction, the Chao1 estimator, and Recon v2.1 estimates of unobserved clonotypes were used to assess repertoire richness. Generation probabilities for all TCRbeta clonotypes obtained by the gDNA method from a handful of donors were computed using OLGA. Held by TCRdb, this immuneACCESS table contains in-frame sequences only and omits some clones. Under half of the omission traces to an unresolved V gene where checked; the cause of the rest is unknown. From that table come the V and J calls and clone size; the DNA was used to work out D and trimming. The sample table shows 110,000 or so clones, and about 67% are seen once. About 22% of the sample is taken by the ten largest.

Broader findings and caveats from the paper: Pairwise subsampling indicated that sequencing depth was expected to affect the degree of clonotype sharing among donors. Sampling was restricted to blood, and TCR repertoires in tissues likely differ from the TCR repertoires found in blood. When a few donors were compared, the shared fraction of clonotypes was about 5.4% for naive CD4, 3% to 4% for naive CD8, 2.3% for memory CD4, and 0.35% to 0.4% for memory CD8. Compared with non-shared clonotypes, clonotypes shared by all four sorted-subset donors had higher generation probabilities. Naive subsets generally had larger estimated clonotype richness than memory subsets. Rarefaction of sorted-subset datasets indicated incomplete sequencing despite the large sequencing depth. Because the study included only a small number of donors, the genetic and exposure-history diversity represented was limited.

The donors were healthy, HIV-negative adults who had no recently reported acute infections or vaccinations. Every donor was a Caucasian adult residing in Nashville, Tennessee, USA. The CD8 memory samples were a combination of magnetically selected CD45RO+ cells and CCR7-negative CD45RA+ effector memory (TemRA) cells. Blood was collected by leukapheresis, and PBMCs were isolated by Ficoll-Histopaque density gradient centrifugation and then cryopreserved in liquid nitrogen vapor phase. Analytical flow cytometry was used to check the purity and quantity of each magnetically sorted T cell population. Genomic DNA was isolated from each sorted fraction and quantified by UV absorbance on a Nanodrop 2000c.

The chain uses TRBV5-4 and TRBJ1-1; TRBD1 is perhaps the D gene, given 5 matching bases. The source of this sequence is a woman aged 25-40 years in good health. The sequenced sample was memory CD8+ T cells sorted from blood. The cell subset or site label, as the study defines it: CD45RO+ cells pooled with CCR7-negative TemRA cells. Read as DNA, the sequence is TGTGCCAGCAGCTTGGCGGGCCGGGACTTCTTT. The translation is CASSLAGRDFF.